The 21 T cell receptor beta chains below come from one sample, sequenced in a study of early T cells in non-severe SARS-CoV-2 infection. TCRdb recomputed calls from the 5' RACE reads with MiXCR, one row per CDR3 protein. The table shows tens of thousands of distinct CDR3 sequences, with about 5% occurring only once. The sequencing sample was made of whole blood. These receptors were taken from an adult who was a healthcare worker with PCR-confirmed SARS-CoV-2 infection or an uninfected control (not recorded which).

This clonotype occurred many times. This chain uses TRBV7-9 with TRBJ2-1, with 10 bases aligning to TRBD1. The germline gives CDR1 SEHNR, CDR2 FQNEAQ (reference sequence). The V and J ends lost 2 bases and 8 bases, in that order; junction bases with no gene match: 6. This CDR3 has 15 amino acids. The CDR3 DNA sequence: TGTGCCAGCAGCTTAACGGGACAGGGGTGGGATGAGCAGTTCTTC. As protein: CASSLTGQGWDEQFF.

This clonotype was seen repeatedly, ten times or more. V gene TRBV11-3 combines with J gene TRBJ2-3; D possibly matches TRBD1 or TRBD2 (5 bases each). V was shortened by 0 bases and J by 0 bases, with 7 bases between the two germline ends. CDR1 and CDR2 from the germline V gene are SGHNT and YENEEA. CDR3 length equals 15 residues. The CDR3 nucleotides read TGTGCCAGCAGCTTAGATGGGGACAGCACAGATACGCAGTATTTT. This sequence encodes CASSLDGDSTDTQYF. The complete variable domain, with remaining parts taken from reference TRBV11-3 and TRBJ2-3, reads EAGVVQSPRYKIIEKKQPVAFWCNPISGHNTLYWYLQNLGQGPELLIRYENEEAVDDSQLPKDRFSAERLKGVDSTLKIQPAELGDSAVYLCASSLDGDSTDTQYFGPGTRLTVL.

The V call is TRBV20-1, the J call TRBJ2-3, with D unresolved. The CDR3 runs to 15 residues. CDR1 and CDR2 from the germline V gene are DFQATT and SNEGSKA (reference sequence). With 3 bases removed from V and 1 base from J, the gap between germline ends came to 14 bases. The chain's CDR3 is CSARVPLGGTDTQYF. The CDR3 DNA follows: TGCAGTGCTAGGGTCCCTCTAGGAGGCACAGATACGCAGTATTTT.

This clonotype counts as medium-sized (0.01 to 0.1%). The chain couples TRBV28 to TRBJ2-5, with 8 bases lining up with TRBD2. Trimming took 4 bases from V and 0 from J; bases not matched to a gene: 7. The CDR3 runs to 16 residues. Germline V gives CDR1 MDHEN, CDR2 SYDVKM. This chain's CDR3 is CASSSQRGPYQETQYF. CDR3 DNA sequence: TGTGCCAGCAGTTCACAGCGGGGGCCGTACCAAGAGACCCAGTACTTC. Looking up the rest from reference TRBV28 and TRBJ2-5 gives the full variable domain: DVKVTQSSRYLVKRTGEKVFLECVQDMDHENMFWYRQDPGLGLRLIYFSYDVKMKEKGDIPEGYSVSREKKERFSLILESASTNQTSMYLCASSSQRGPYQETQYFGPGTRLLVL.

The gene calls are TRBV28 and TRBJ1-5, with 8 nucleotides matching TRBD1. J gave up 7 bases and V 5 bases, and 13 bases lay outside the gene matches. The CDR3 is made up of 16 amino acids. The germline V gene encodes CDR1 MDHEN and CDR2 SYDVKM. DNA of the CDR3: TGTGCCAGCAGTCCCTTCAAGACAGGGGAGGGCCAGCCCCAGCATTTT. As protein: CASSPFKTGEGQPQHF.

This clonotype was recorded many times. The J gene is TRBJ1-1, the V gene TRBV12-3 or TRBV12-4; D is unclear. Trimming took 5 bases from V and 0 from J, leaving 10 bases between them. CDR3 length equals 14 residues. CDR3 protein: CASSPTTLNTEAFF. The CDR3 DNA sequence: TGTGCCAGCAGTCCAACGACGTTGAACACTGAAGCTTTCTTT.

This clonotype occurred many times. CDR3 residues: CASSYDSGRAREQFF. CDR3 nucleotides: TGTGCCAGCAGCTATGATAGCGGGAGGGCCAGGGAGCAGTTCTTC. V usage is TRBV5-6 and J usage is TRBJ2-1; TRBD2 matches 11 bases. The CDR3 is 15 amino acids. Trimming removed 3 bases from V and 10 bases from J; junction bases left unmatched: 9. Germline loops: CDR1 SGHDT, CDR2 YYEEEE.

This clonotype has ten or more counts. V gene TRBV7-8 combines with J gene TRBJ2-3; 11 bases fit TRBD2. The CDR3 sequence is 14 residues long. Trimming removed 1 base from V and 6 bases from J; junction bases left unmatched: 0. CDR1 is SGHVS, CDR2 FQNEAQ, per germline. The CDR3 sequence is CASSLGTSGDTQYF. In DNA, the CDR3 is TGTGCCAGCAGCTTAGGGACTAGCGGGGATACGCAGTATTTT.

In this sample, this clonotype turned up many times. The V and J genes are TRBV29-1 and TRBJ2-1, with a weak D call TRBD2 (7 bases). Germline CDR1 and CDR2: SQVTM and ANQGSEA. Trimming removed 1 base at V and 10 bases at J, with 17 bases between. CDR3 length equals 14 residues. The CDR3 sequence is CSVEGGASGLEQFF. Here the CDR3 DNA reads TGCAGCGTTGAAGGGGGGGCTAGCGGTCTGGAGCAGTTCTTC.

This clonotype occurred many times. The rearrangement uses TRBV24-1 and TRBJ2-2, with D possibly matching TRBD1 (6 bases). Germline values: CDR1 KGHDR, CDR2 SFDVKD. There are 14 residues in the CDR3. Between the trimmed V and J ends, which lost 6 bases and 3 bases, there was a span of 10 bases. CDR3 DNA: TGTGCCACCAGTAGGACAGCCTACACCGGGGAGCTGTTTTTT. Amino acids: CATSRTAYTGELFF.

This clonotype was recorded many times. This sequence joins TRBV29-1 and TRBJ2-5; TRBD2 aligns across 11 bases. Germline V gives CDR1 SQVTM, CDR2 ANQGSEA. This CDR3 is built from 14 residues. V dropped 4 bases and J dropped 3; count of bases not matched to a gene: 4. DNA for the CDR3: TGCAGCGTTGTGAGGGGACTAGCGGAAGAGACCCAGTACTTC. Its translation is CSVVRGLAEETQYF.

The sample holds many counts of this clonotype. This sequence joins TRBV12-3 or TRBV12-4 and TRBJ2-1, with TRBD2 matching 12 bases. This CDR3 is built from 16 residues. After removal of 7 bases from V and 6 bases from J, the junction contained 10 bases not matched to a gene. Here the CDR3 reads CASTLGASGRANEQFF. Here the CDR3 DNA reads TGTGCCAGCACCTTAGGGGCTAGCGGGAGGGCCAATGAGCAGTTCTTC.

This clonotype showed up many times. The V gene is TRBV30, the J gene TRBJ2-6; D unresolved. There are 15 residues in the CDR3. The germline CDR1 and CDR2 sequences are GTSNPN and SVGIG (reference sequence). With 4 bases removed from V and 2 bases from J, the gap between germline ends came to 12 bases. The CDR3 protein is CAWNGDPTGANVLTF. DNA for the CDR3: TGTGCCTGGAACGGTGATCCCACTGGGGCCAACGTCCTGACTTTC.

Many counts were recorded for this clonotype. V usage is TRBV11-2 and J usage is TRBJ2-1, with 10 bases identical to TRBD1. This CDR3 region has 18 residues. V lost 4 bases to trimming and J lost 7 bases; unmatched junction nucleotides: 16. The germline V gene encodes CDR1 SGHAT and CDR2 FQNNGV. The CDR3 region has the DNA TGTGCCAGCAGCTCCTCGGACAGGGGGATTCTCCTAGGGAATGAGCAGTTCTTC. It specifies CASSSSDRGILLGNEQFF.

This clonotype has a handful of counts. J is TRBJ1-1 and V is TRBV28, with D perhaps matching TRBD1 (6 bases). Germline CDR1 MDHEN, CDR2 SYDVKM. CDR3 length: 15 residues. V was shortened by 3 bases and J by 7 bases, with 18 bases between the two germline ends. The CDR3 region is CASSLPDRSGNEAFF. In DNA form, the CDR3 reads TGTGCCAGCAGTTTGCCCGACAGGTCGGGCAATGAAGCTTTCTTT.

The chain couples TRBV7-9 to TRBJ2-7; tentatively, D is TRBD2 (6 bases). Germline V CDR1 and CDR2: SEHNR, FQNEAQ (reference sequence). V shed 0 bases and J shed 1 base, with 7 bases lying between them. CDR3 length: 14 amino acids. This CDR3 reads CASSLAEGSYEQYF. CDR3 sequence (DNA): TGTGCCAGCAGCTTAGCGGAGGGATCCTACGAGCAGTACTTC.

The chain is built from TRBV28 and TRBJ2-7; 10 bases fit TRBD2. The CDR3 consists of 15 residues. From germline, CDR1 is MDHEN and CDR2 SYDVKM. The J segment lost 6 bases and the V segment lost 2 bases, leaving 7 bases of the junction unmatched. CDR3 amino acids: CASSLGLAGVGEQYF. The CDR3 DNA reads TGTGCCAGCAGTTTAGGCCTAGCGGGAGTAGGCGAGCAGTACTTC.

Ten or more counts support this clonotype. The gene calls are TRBV2 and TRBJ1-6; 7 nucleotides line up with TRBD1. The CDR3 covers 13 residues. V lost 6 bases to trimming and J lost 12 bases; unmatched junction nucleotides: 8. Per the germline V gene, CDR1 is SNHLY and CDR2 is FYNNEI. The CDR3 DNA reads TGTGCCAGCAGAGACAGGGAGACTAAACCCCTCCACTTT. Encoded protein: CASRDRETKPLHF.

This clonotype was recorded many times. The J gene is TRBJ2-2, the V gene TRBV10-3; D gene unclear. Germline V CDR1 and CDR2: ENHRY, SYGVKD. V was cut by 4 bases and J by 5 bases, with 11 bases left in between. The CDR3 loop spans 14 amino acids. The CDR3 DNA reads as TGTGCCATCAGTGGGGGATCTCCAACCGGGGAGCTGTTTTTT. Translation gives CAISGGSPTGELFF.

This clonotype was observed a handful of times. The rearrangement uses TRBV27 and TRBJ1-5; possible D gene TRBD1, 5 bases. CDR3 size: 14 residues. The ends were cut back, 6 bases at V and 6 bases at J, with 15 bases in the middle. Germline values: CDR1 MNHEY, CDR2 SMNVEV (reference sequence). CDR3 nucleotide sequence: TGTGCCAGCAGCGACCGGGGCTTTGGTCAGCCCCAGCATTTT. Translating it yields CASSDRGFGQPQHF.

CDR3 nucleotides: TGTGCCAGCAGTAGACTAACGGGAGGCTCCTACGAGCAGTACTTC. Protein product: CASSRLTGGSYEQYF. J is TRBJ2-7 and V is TRBV28, with 7 bases that match TRBD2. V was clipped by 5 bases and J by 0 bases; unmatched bases: 7. CDR3 length: 15 amino acids. Germline CDR1 reads MDHEN; CDR2 reads SYDVKM.